Below, 21 T cell receptor beta chains from the same sample are listed, as sequenced in a study of T cell responses to AZD1222 COVID-19 vaccine. Using immunoSEQ multiplex PCR, the repertoire was profiled, and TCRdb retains in-frame clones only, with some absent. The sample contains about 120,000 clones, around 85% of which appear only once. The material was peripheral blood, obtained on day 0 of AZD1222 vaccination. These receptors originate from an adult in good health.

V and J are TRBV7-2 and TRBJ2-5; 7 bases map to TRBD1. The CDR3 totals 13 residues. V lost 5 bases, J lost 5 bases, and 5 bases stayed unmatched. From germline, CDR1 is SGHTA and CDR2 FQGNSA. CDR3 sequence: CASSDNRGETQYF. CDR3 sequence (DNA): TGTGCCAGCAGCGACAACAGGGGCGAGACCCAGTACTTC. Together with reference TRBV7-2 and TRBJ2-5, the CDR3 gives the full variable domain: GAGVSQSPSNKVTEKGKDVELRCDPISGHTALYWYRQSLGQGLEFLIYFQGNSAPDKSGLPSDRFSAERTGGSVSTLTIQRTQQEDSAVYLCASSDNRGETQYFGPGTRLLVL.

V gene TRBV7-3 combines with J gene TRBJ1-5; D is undetermined. The CDR3 is 13 amino acids. The V end lost 5 bases, the J end lost 4 bases, and 9 bases lay between the germline ends. The V gene's germline CDR1 is SGHTA and CDR2 FQGTGA. The CDR3, as DNA: TGTGCCAGCAGCCTAGGGAGGAATCAGCCCCAGCATTTT. Protein: CASSLGRNQPQHF.

This clone was seen once. The V gene is TRBV11-2, the J gene TRBJ1-1; no firm D call. The CDR3 contains 17 residues. With 5 bases removed from V and 0 bases from J, the gap between germline ends came to 19 bases. Germline V gives CDR1 SGHAT, CDR2 FQNNGV. In DNA, the CDR3 is TGTGCCAGCAGCACGAGAGGCCTGAGGGAAATGAACACTGAAGCTTTCTTT. Translation gives CASSTRGLREMNTEAFF.

This chain links TRBV3-1 (or the pseudogene TRBV3-2) with TRBJ2-7, with 8 bases that match TRBD2. Trimming took 4 bases from V and 4 from J; bases not matched to a gene: 6. Per the germline V gene, CDR1 is LGHDT and CDR2 is YNNKEL (reference sequence). The CDR3 totals 14 residues. The CDR3 sequence: CASSPKAGAYEQYF. The CDR3 coding sequence is TGTGCCAGCAGCCCGAAAGCGGGGGCTTACGAGCAGTACTTC.

J is TRBJ1-1 and V is TRBV2; 9 nucleotides agree with TRBD1. V trimming: 6 bases; J trimming: 3 bases; junction bases outside the gene matches: 2. In germline, CDR1 is SNHLY, CDR2 FYNNEI. There are 13 residues in the CDR3. CDR3 protein: CASRWDRDTEAFF. CDR3 nucleotide sequence: TGTGCCAGCAGATGGGACAGGGACACTGAAGCTTTCTTT.

This chain links TRBV13 with TRBJ2-5, with 7 nucleotides matching TRBD2. The CDR3 spans 16 residues. The germline V gene has CDR1 PRHDT and CDR2 FYEKMQ (reference sequence). V was clipped by 5 bases and J by 0 bases; unmatched bases: 9. CDR3 sequence reads: CASSPREEDYQETQYF. CDR3 in DNA: TGTGCCAGCAGCCCTCGGGAGGAGGACTACCAAGAGACCCAGTACTTC.

The rearrangement uses TRBV5-6 and TRBJ2-7; the D gene is possibly TRBD1 (6 bases). The germline CDR1 and CDR2 sequences are SGHDT and YYEEEE. The CDR3 totals 13 residues. V lost 4 bases, J lost 7 bases, and 15 bases lay in between. CDR3 region: CASSRDRIWEQYF. CDR3 nucleotides: TGTGCCAGCAGCCGCGACAGGATTTGGGAGCAGTACTTC.

The chain has TRBV5-1 and TRBJ1-1; D is perhaps TRBD1 (5 bases). This CDR3 region has 16 residues. The V gene's germline CDR1 is SGHRS and CDR2 YFSETQ. The V end lost 6 bases, the J end lost 1 base, and 19 bases lay between the germline ends. The CDR3 coding sequence is TGCGCCAGCACCCAGGGAACGGGCACACAGAACACTGAAGCTTTCTTT. Translating gives CASTQGTGTQNTEAFF.

This clone was seen only once. This sample also contains other DNA sequences that code for the same CDR3. This chain links TRBV7-9 with TRBJ1-5; no reliable D call. The ends were cut back, 1 base at V and 5 bases at J, with 6 bases in the middle. This CDR3 has 13 amino acids. Germline lookup yields CDR1 SEHNR and CDR2 FQNEAQ (reference sequence). CDR3 sequence: CASSLGGDQPQHF. The CDR3 region has the DNA TGTGCCAGCAGCTTAGGGGGAGATCAGCCCCAGCATTTT.

The rearrangement links TRBV7-2 to TRBJ2-7; perhaps D is TRBD1 or TRBD2 (5 bases each). The V end was cut by 1 base, the J end by 2 bases, with 9 bases between. The germline V gene encodes CDR1 SGHTA and CDR2 FQGNSA. The CDR3 is 14 amino acids. This chain's CDR3 is CASSLEPGPYEQYF. The CDR3 DNA sequence: TGTGCCAGCAGCTTAGAGCCGGGGCCCTACGAGCAGTACTTC.

The chain links TRBV6-4 to TRBJ1-6; D is ambiguous. CDR1 and CDR2 from the germline V gene are MRHNA and SNTAGT. The CDR3 contains 16 residues. Trimming cost V 4 bases and J 7 bases, with 17 bases left between them. Written as DNA, the CDR3 is TGTGCCAGCAGTGGCGGGCGGGATTTACGGAATTCACCCCTCCACTTT. Encoded protein: CASSGGRDLRNSPLHF.

The J gene is TRBJ1-3, the V gene TRBV11-2; no clear D gene. Looked up from germline, CDR1 is SGHAT and CDR2 is FQNNGV. V lost 4 bases and J lost 0, with 7 bases in between. The CDR3 sequence is 14 residues long. The CDR3 sequence: CASSSRLSGNTIYF. The CDR3 region has the DNA TGTGCCAGCAGCTCACGCCTCTCTGGAAACACCATATATTTT.

The chain is built from TRBV3-1 (or the pseudogene TRBV3-2) and TRBJ2-7, with TRBD2 matching over 7 bases. Germline CDR1 reads LGHDT; CDR2 reads YNNKEL (reference sequence). The CDR3 runs to 18 residues. J lost 0 bases, V lost 1 base, and 12 bases had no gene match. CDR3 DNA sequence: TGTGCCAGCAGCCAAGGGTTATGGCGGGGGATAAGCTCCTACGAGCAGTACTTC. It yields the protein CASSQGLWRGISSYEQYF.

This clone occurred once. The chain recombines TRBV12-3 or TRBV12-4 with TRBJ1-5; no reliable D call. The CDR3 spans 12 residues. With 3 bases removed from V and 6 bases from J, the gap between germline ends came to 6 bases. The CDR3 loop is CASSLWSQPQHF. DNA for the CDR3: TGTGCCAGCAGTTTGTGGAGTCAGCCCCAGCATTTT.

The chain couples TRBV4-3 to TRBJ2-2, with D possibly being TRBD1 (6 bases). Per germline, CDR1 LGHNA and CDR2 YSLEER. Trimming stripped 3 bases from V and 5 bases from J, with 13 bases between. There are 15 residues in the CDR3. The CDR3 DNA is TGCGCCAGCAGCCAGCAGGACGGGACAACCGGGGAGCTGTTTTTT. Protein: CASSQQDGTTGELFF.

This clone was picked up a small number of times. This rearrangement joins TRBV2 to TRBJ2-2; 7 bases are a match to TRBD1. Germline values: CDR1 SNHLY, CDR2 FYNNEI. The length of the CDR3 is 15 residues. With 4 bases clipped from V and 3 bases from J, the junction kept 5 bases outside the gene matches. The CDR3 spells CASSGPTGYTGELFF. In DNA, the CDR3 is TGTGCCAGCAGTGGACCGACAGGGTACACCGGGGAGCTGTTTTTT.

The chain links TRBV21-1 to TRBJ2-1; the D call TRBD2 from the table was never checked on the DNA. TRBV21-1 is annotated as a pseudogene. The CDR3 has 17 amino acids. The CDR3 DNA is TGTGCCAGCAGCAAATCAAGCGGGGGGAGCTCCTACAATGAGCAGTTCTTC. Encoded protein: CASSKSSGGSSYNEQFF.

The chain combines TRBV9 with TRBJ1-6; TRBD1 matches 7 bases. The CDR3 has 14 amino acids. CDR1 is SGDLS and CDR2 is YYNGEE in the germline V gene. After removal of 3 bases from V and 10 bases from J, the junction contained 7 bases not matched to a gene. This chain's CDR3 is CASSANRGRSPLHF. DNA of the CDR3: TGTGCCAGCAGCGCAAACAGGGGACGATCACCCCTCCACTTT.

This chain connects TRBV19 to TRBJ1-5; TRBD1 matches at 11 bases. The CDR3 is 15 amino acids. Trimming took 6 bases from V and 5 from J; bases not matched to a gene: 6. The germline gives CDR1 LNHDA, CDR2 SQIVND (reference sequence). The CDR3 nucleotides are TGTGCCAGTAGCCTTGGACAGGGGGCCCATCAGCCCCAGCATTTT. Translated, it gives CASSLGQGAHQPQHF.

The gene calls are TRBV15 and TRBJ2-7; no definite D call. Trimming stripped 0 bases from V and 0 bases from J, with 6 bases between. CDR1 and CDR2 from the germline V gene are LNHNV and YYDKDF (reference sequence). The CDR3 runs 14 residues. DNA of the CDR3: TGTGCCACCAGCAGAGAGCGCCACTCCTACGAGCAGTACTTC. Translating gives CATSRERHSYEQYF. Full variable domain (remainder filled in from reference TRBV15 and TRBJ2-7): DAMVIQNPRYQVTQFGKPVTLSCSQTLNHNVMYWYQQKSSQAPKLLFHYYDKDFNNEADTPDNFQSRRPNTSFCFLDIRSPGLGDTAMYLCATSRERHSYEQYFGPGTRLTVT.

The chain is built from TRBV24-1 and TRBJ1-1; D is possibly TRBD1 (5 bases). Trimming removed 4 bases from V and 11 bases from J, with 13 bases in between. CDR1 and CDR2 (germline): KGHDR, SFDVKD. CDR3 size: 12 residues. The CDR3 DNA follows: TGTGCCACCAGTGAGGGGGGAGGGTTTGCTTTCTTT. This gives the protein CATSEGGGFAFF.